This passage covers 17 T cell receptor beta chains from one sample sequenced in a study of technical replicates of blood from several donors. Here immunoSEQ multiplex PCR was the method, and the copy in TCRdb shows in-frame clones only, minus some. Among roughly 15,000 clones listed, around 83% were seen once. The sequenced sample consisted of PBMCs. Every receptor here comes from a human donor in good health.

This clone showed up just a few times. This chain joins TRBV28 and TRBJ1-2, with D hard to call. The CDR3 sequence is 13 residues long. The V end lost 10 bases, the J end lost 3 bases, and 15 bases lay between the germline ends. CDR1 MDHEN and CDR2 SYDVKM come from the germline V gene. For the CDR3, the DNA is TGTGCCACCTTGGGAGCGACCCACTATGGCTACACCTTC. It yields the protein CATLGATHYGYTF.

The chain carries TRBV30 and TRBJ2-2; the match to TRBD2 covers 13 bases. The CDR3 has 17 residues. V lost 1 base, J lost 4 bases, and 6 bases stayed unmatched. Germline CDR1 and CDR2: GTSNPN and SVGIG (reference sequence). The DNA for the CDR3 is TGTGCCTGGAGTGCGACTCGGACTAGCGGGAGCACCGGGGAGCTGTTTTTT. This encodes CAWSATRTSGSTGELFF.

This clone has only a few counts. The genes are TRBV21-1 and TRBJ1-4; the table assigns TRBD1, which was not confirmed against the DNA. TRBV21-1 is a recognized pseudogene. The CDR3 has 16 residues. DNA for the CDR3: TGTGCCAGCAGCAAAATGAGGGACAGCGAGAATGAAAAACTGTTTTTT. Protein product: CASSKMRDSENEKLFF.

V and J are TRBV28 and TRBJ1-5, with TRBD1 matching over 7 bases. The CDR3 runs to 16 residues. CDR1 is MDHEN, CDR2 SYDVKM, per germline. J gave up 5 bases and V 3 bases, and 10 bases lay outside the gene matches. This CDR3 reads CASSFHTRDSHQPQHF. The CDR3 bases are TGTGCCAGCAGTTTTCATACCCGGGACAGTCATCAGCCCCAGCATTTT.

CDR3 nucleotide sequence: TGTGCCAGCAGTTACTCGAAGGCAGGTTACGAGCAGTACTTC. It is translated as CASSYSKAGYEQYF. The chain combines TRBV6-5 with TRBJ2-7; D ambiguous. V was shortened by 0 bases and J by 4 bases, with 10 bases between the two germline ends. The V gene's germline CDR1 is MNHEY and CDR2 SVGAGI. The CDR3 is made up of 14 amino acids.

This rearrangement joins TRBV4-1 to TRBJ2-5; 8 nucleotides line up with TRBD2. Germline CDR1 is MGHRA and CDR2 is YSYEKL. CDR3 length: 15 residues. The ends lost 7 bases at V and 0 bases at J; junction bases unmatched: 7. The CDR3 DNA reads TGCGCCAGCAATCCGGGACTAGGGAACCAAGAGACCCAGTACTTC. Protein product: CASNPGLGNQETQYF.

The chain links TRBV29-1 to TRBJ2-3, with 15 bases identical to TRBD2. The germline V gene has CDR1 SQVTM and CDR2 ANQGSEA. This CDR3 is built from 16 residues. V was pared by 7 bases and J by 5 bases, with 10 bases of the junction left unmatched. CDR3 amino acids: CSARTSGRAAGDTQYF. The DNA of the CDR3 is TGCAGCGCCCGGACTAGCGGGAGGGCAGCGGGAGATACGCAGTATTTT.

This chain connects TRBV5-1 to TRBJ1-2; 7 bases agree with TRBD1. The V gene end was trimmed by 0 bases and the J gene end by 5 bases; junction bases not matched to a gene: 4. Germline V gene sequence: CDR1 SGHRS, CDR2 YFSETQ. CDR3 length: 14 amino acids. CDR3 sequence reads: CASSLGPGGYGYTF. CDR3 sequence (DNA): TGCGCCAGCAGCTTGGGTCCAGGGGGATATGGCTACACCTTC.

This clone was detected once. The rearrangement joins TRBV9 to TRBJ2-6, with 9 bases fitting TRBD2. The CDR3 extends over 17 amino acids. CDR1 is SGDLS, CDR2 YYNGEE, per germline. V trimming: 4 bases; J trimming: 0 bases; junction bases outside the gene matches: 5. This chain's CDR3 is CASSKTSGSSGANVLTF. The CDR3 DNA follows: TGTGCCAGCAGCAAGACTAGCGGAAGCTCTGGGGCCAACGTCCTGACTTTC.

This chain connects TRBV5-4 to TRBJ2-7; weak D call: TRBD2 (7 bases). CDR3 size: 14 residues. Per germline, CDR1 SGHNT and CDR2 YYREEE (reference sequence). Trimming cost V 3 bases and J 2 bases, with 12 bases left between them. CDR3 protein: CASSSGGRTYEQYF. The DNA of the CDR3 is TGTGCCAGCAGCTCGGGGGGCAGGACCTACGAGCAGTACTTC.

The chain employs TRBV5-5 and TRBJ1-5; D may be TRBD1 (6 bases). The CDR3 loop spans 14 amino acids. V was shortened by 1 base and J by 4 bases, with 9 bases between the two germline ends. Looked up from germline, CDR1 is SGHKS and CDR2 is YYEKEE (reference sequence). In DNA, the CDR3 is TGTGCCAGCAGCTTGACCGACAGGAATCAGCCCCAGCATTTT. It codes for CASSLTDRNQPQHF.

This chain links TRBV11-2 with TRBJ2-3, with 7 bases fitting TRBD2. CDR1 and CDR2 from the germline V gene are SGHAT and FQNNGV. V lost 1 base and J lost 0; bases outside the gene matches: 13. The CDR3 contains 19 residues. DNA of the CDR3: TGTGCCAGCAGCTTAGTTCGGGGGGAGGGACCGCCTAGCACAGATACGCAGTATTTT. The encoded protein is CASSLVRGEGPPSTDTQYF. The whole variable domain, filled in from reference TRBV11-2 and TRBJ2-3, reads EAGVAQSPRYKIIEKRQSVAFWCNPISGHATLYWYQQILGQGPKLLIQFQNNGVVDDSQLPKDRFSAERLKGVDSTLKIQPAKLEDSAVYLCASSLVRGEGPPSTDTQYFGPGTRLTVL.

The chain carries TRBV7-6 and TRBJ2-7; 9 bases fit TRBD1. The germline CDR1 and CDR2 sequences are SGHVS and FNYEAQ. The CDR3 is 15 amino acids. Trimming removed 5 bases from V and 2 bases from J; junction bases left unmatched: 7. The CDR3 is CASSEGTGPPYEQYF. The CDR3 DNA sequence: TGTGCCAGCAGCGAGGGGACAGGGCCTCCCTACGAGCAGTACTTC.

The J gene is TRBJ2-7, the V gene TRBV29-1; 9 positions agree with TRBD1. With V trimmed by 6 bases and J by 3 bases, 6 bases remained unmatched. The CDR3 length is 13 residues. Per the germline V gene, CDR1 is SQVTM and CDR2 is ANQGSEA. CDR3 in amino acids: CSVAQGQGYEQYF. The CDR3 bases are TGCAGCGTGGCTCAGGGACAGGGCTACGAGCAGTACTTC.

The V and J genes are TRBV6-1 and TRBJ2-1, with 7 bases identical to TRBD1. The CDR3 is 14 residues long. Germline V lookup: CDR1 MNHNS, CDR2 SASEGT. J lost 1 base, V lost 5 bases, and 2 bases had no gene match. The CDR3 here is CASSRQGSYNEQFF. The CDR3 region has the DNA TGTGCCAGCAGTAGACAGGGATCCTACAATGAGCAGTTCTTC.

The DNA for the CDR3 is TGTGCCATCAGAAGACGGGTCGAGACTGAAGCTTTCTTT. Its protein product is CAIRRRVETEAFF. V gene TRBV10-3 combines with J gene TRBJ1-1; D is unresolved. The CDR3 length is 13 residues. CDR1 is ENHRY and CDR2 is SYGVKD in the germline V gene. V was trimmed by 6 bases and J by 5 bases, leaving 13 bases between them.

The chain recombines TRBV19 with TRBJ2-1, with 8 bases aligning to TRBD2. Trimming removed 8 bases from V and 1 base from J; junction bases left unmatched: 4. The CDR3 totals 14 residues. CDR1 and CDR2 (germline): LNHDA, SQIVND (reference sequence). The CDR3 here is CASSREGSYNEQFF. In DNA form, the CDR3 reads TGTGCCAGTTCACGGGAGGGATCCTACAATGAGCAGTTCTTC.